This is a list of T cell receptor beta chains from one sample in a study of cytomegalovirus exposure and HLA in healthy donors. Only in-frame clones appear in the TCRdb table, and some are missing; sequencing was by immunoSEQ multiplex PCR. The table shows 100,000 to 150,000 clones, with 81% occurring only once. The source material was PBMCs. Every receptor here comes from a man in his late teens or twenties in good health and CMV-seronegative. Each CDR3 is given with its conserved first and last residue. D genes are given only for firm matches. A clone size is listed for some rows: how often the clone was seen (once, few, many), or a class if it is expanded.

V,D,J,size,CDR3,DNA
TRBV5-5,.,TRBJ2-3,.,CASSWAVILSTDTQYF,TGTGCCAGCAGCTGGGCAGTAATCCTTAGCACAGATACGCAGTATTTT
TRBV18,.,TRBJ2-7,few,CASSPVEASYEQYF,TGTGCCAGCTCACCGGTAGAGGCTTCCTACGAGCAGTACTTC
TRBV7-9,TRBD1,TRBJ2-7,.,CASSPRDRGSYEQYF,TGTGCCAGCAGCCCCCGAGACAGGGGTTCCTACGAGCAGTACTTC
TRBV6-1,.,TRBJ1-5,.,CASSNPGVPNQPQHF,TGTGCCAGCAGTAACCCCGGGGTCCCCAATCAGCCCCAGCATTTT
TRBV11-2,.,TRBJ2-7,.,CASSYRVASDEQYF,TGTGCCAGCAGCTACAGGGTCGCTTCCGACGAGCAGTACTTC
TRBV2,TRBD1,TRBJ2-7,few,CASSGDSLTYEQYF,TGTGCCAGCAGTGGGGACAGTCTTACCTACGAGCAGTACTTC
TRBV4-3,TRBD2,TRBJ2-7,once,CASSQDFRGGNLYEQYF,TGCGCCAGCAGCCAAGACTTTCGGGGGGGAAACCTCTACGAGCAGTACTTC
TRBV7-9,.,TRBJ2-5,.,CASSLAGGGQETQYF,TGTGCCAGCAGCTTGGCAGGTGGAGGGCAAGAGACCCAGTACTTC
TRBV27,.,TRBJ2-7,.,CASSHHREREQYF,TGTGCCAGCAGTCACCACAGGGAACGCGAGCAGTACTTC
TRBV19,.,TRBJ1-5,few,CASSPSHGTSNQPQHF,TGTGCCAGTAGTCCTAGCCATGGAACCAGCAATCAGCCCCAGCATTTT
TRBV6-1,TRBD2,TRBJ2-1,.,CASSEKRGPNEQFF,TGTGCCAGCAGTGAGAAGCGGGGGCCGAATGAGCAGTTCTTC
TRBV11-2,.,TRBJ2-3,.,CASSLDHGIQVGDTQYF,TGTGCCAGCAGCTTAGATCATGGTATCCAGGTCGGAGATACGCAGTATTTT
TRBV7-9,TRBD2,TRBJ2-4,.,CASSLGAGGPNIQYF,TGTGCCAGCAGCTTAGGGGCGGGGGGGCCGAACATTCAGTACTTC
TRBV18,.,TRBJ2-3,few,CASSPLPDTQYF,TGTGCCAGCTCACCTCTACCAGATACGCAGTATTTT
TRBV7-9,TRBD1,TRBJ1-4,.,CASSLNRGGGEKLFF,TGTGCCAGCAGCTTAAACCGAGGGGGCGGTGAAAAACTGTTTTTT
TRBV27,.,TRBJ2-1,once,CASSSHPGHNEQFF,TGTGCCAGCAGTTCCCACCCTGGCCACAATGAGCAGTTCTTC
TRBV7-9,.,TRBJ1-4,.,CASSIAAGNEKLFF,TGTGCCAGCAGCATTGCTGCAGGGAACGAAAAACTGTTTTTT
TRBV7-2,.,TRBJ1-1,.,CASSAPGGRNTEAFF,TGTGCCAGCAGCGCCCCGGGCGGGAGGAACACTGAAGCTTTCTTT
TRBV7-8,TRBD1,TRBJ1-2,.,CASSQPGTGTRGYTF,TGTGCCAGCAGCCAGCCCGGGACAGGGACGAGGGGCTACACCTTC
TRBV2,TRBD1,TRBJ2-7,.,CASSVPRTGGPSGF,TGTGCCAGCAGTGTCCCCCGGACAGGGGGCCCCTCCGGGTTC
TRBV7-9,TRBD1,TRBJ1-5,.,CASSLGQGINQPQHF,TGTGCCAGCAGCTTGGGACAGGGGATCAATCAGCCCCAGCATTTT
TRBV7-9,.,TRBJ1-1,.,CASSAPGPEAFF,TGTGCCAGCAGCGCCCCGGGTCCTGAAGCTTTCTTT
TRBV11-2,.,TRBJ1-2,.,CASSFTGSYGYTF,TGTGCCAGCAGCTTCACAGGGAGCTATGGCTACACCTTC
TRBV19,TRBD1,TRBJ2-1,.,CASSPGQGRNEQFF,TGTGCCAGTAGCCCGGGACAGGGTCGCAATGAGCAGTTCTTC
TRBV18,TRBD1,TRBJ1-2,.,CASSPRTGLTGYTF,TGTGCCAGCTCCCCTAGGACAGGTTTGACCGGCTACACCTTC
TRBV7-3,.,TRBJ1-1,.,CASGHHRDSNTEAFF,TGTGCCAGCGGCCACCACAGGGATTCGAACACTGAAGCTTTCTTT
TRBV5-4,.,TRBJ1-2,.,CASSPMPGDYGYTF,TGTGCCAGCAGCCCCATGCCGGGGGACTATGGCTACACCTTC
TRBV29-1,.,TRBJ2-7,.,CSVEKTDKPYEQYF,TGCAGCGTTGAGAAGACAGACAAGCCCTACGAGCAGTACTTC
TRBV9,.,TRBJ2-1,few,CASSVGGDSYNEQFF,TGTGCCAGCAGCGTAGGGGGGGACTCCTACAATGAGCAGTTCTTC
TRBV27,.,TRBJ1-5,.,CASSLLSNQPQHF,TGTGCCAGCAGTTTATTAAGCAATCAGCCCCAGCATTTT
TRBV10-3,.,TRBJ2-1,.,CAISEPLSDEQFF,TGTGCCATCAGTGAGCCACTATCCGATGAGCAGTTCTTC
TRBV6-6,TRBD2,TRBJ2-7,.,CASRLAEGYEQYF,TGTGCCAGCAGGCTAGCGGAGGGCTACGAGCAGTACTTC
TRBV6-1,TRBD2,TRBJ2-5,.,CASSELLAGGQETQYF,TGTGCCAGCAGTGAATTACTAGCGGGGGGACAAGAGACCCAGTACTTC
TRBV27,TRBD1,TRBJ1-4,.,CASRAERDRFNEKLFF,TGTGCCAGCAGGGCTGAGAGGGACAGGTTTAATGAAAAACTGTTTTTT
TRBV12-5,.,TRBJ2-3,few,CASAQGLFTDTQYF,TGTGCTAGTGCCCAGGGACTCTTCACAGATACGCAGTATTTT
TRBV6-5,TRBD1,TRBJ1-5,.,CASSPLSGGREPQHF,TGTGCCAGCAGTCCTCTTTCAGGGGGCAGGGAACCCCAGCATTTT
TRBV10-2,.,TRBJ1-1,.,CASSEPYKNTEAFF,TGCGCCAGCAGTGAGCCGTACAAGAACACTGAAGCTTTCTTT
TRBV18,.,TRBJ1-2,.,CASSPPKYRDTYGYTF,TGTGCCAGCTCCCCCCCGAAATACCGGGACACCTATGGCTACACCTTC
TRBV19,.,TRBJ1-2,few,CASRLPGQFGNYGYTF,TGTGCCAGCCGGCTGCCAGGGCAGTTCGGTAACTATGGCTACACCTTC
TRBV7-6,TRBD2,TRBJ2-4,.,CASSLSRGDALTKNIQYF,TGTGCCAGCAGCTTATCCCGGGGGGATGCGCTTACCAAAAACATTCAGTACTTC
TRBV28,.,TRBJ2-7,.,CASHADRNKYEQYF,TGTGCCAGCCACGCCGACAGGAATAAATACGAGCAGTACTTC
TRBV5-4,.,TRBJ2-7,once,CASSFPGKYEQYF,TGTGCCAGCAGCTTCCCAGGGAAGTACGAGCAGTACTTC
TRBV5-6,TRBD2,TRBJ2-7,.,CASTRRTSASYEQYF,TGTGCCAGCACCCGACGGACTAGCGCCTCCTACGAGCAGTACTTC
TRBV29-1,.,TRBJ1-2,.,CSVEDRYYGYTF,TGCAGCGTGGAAGACAGATACTATGGCTACACCTTC
TRBV28,.,TRBJ2-4,.,CASSSGAVSKNIQYF,TGTGCCAGCAGTTCTGGAGCGGTGTCCAAAAACATTCAGTACTTC
TRBV7-8,.,TRBJ1-4,.,CASSLFRGIANEKLFF,TGTGCCAGCAGCTTATTCCGGGGAATAGCTAATGAAAAACTGTTTTTT
TRBV6-5,TRBD1,TRBJ2-7,.,CASSVVGQGAGEQYF,TGTGCCAGCAGTGTGGTGGGACAGGGGGCAGGAGAGCAGTACTTC
TRBV9,TRBD1,TRBJ1-3,.,CASSQGTGGHTIYF,TGTGCCAGCAGCCAGGGGACAGGGGGACACACCATATATTTT
TRBV19,.,TRBJ2-6,.,CASSIDPQGGGGANVLTF,TGTGCCAGTAGTATAGATCCCCAGGGGGGAGGTGGGGCCAACGTCCTGACTTTC
TRBV7-2,TRBD1,TRBJ1-6,once,CASSSGQAPHSPLHF,TGTGCCAGCAGCTCCGGACAGGCCCCCCATTCACCCCTCCACTTT
TRBV6-5,TRBD1,TRBJ2-1,.,CATGSAGQGYNEQFF,TGTGCCACCGGTAGTGCGGGACAGGGGTACAATGAGCAGTTCTTC
TRBV6-1,.,TRBJ1-1,.,CASSKQRNTEAFF,TGTGCCAGCAGTAAACAGAGAAATACTGAAGCTTTCTTT
TRBV4-1,.,TRBJ1-4,once,CASSRRTVDSTNEKLFF,TGCGCCAGCAGCCGAAGGACAGTGGACTCAACTAATGAAAAACTGTTTTTT
TRBV7-8,TRBD2,TRBJ2-5,.,CASSLGLAGKETQYF,TGTGCCAGCAGCTTAGGGCTAGCGGGGAAGGAGACCCAGTACTTC